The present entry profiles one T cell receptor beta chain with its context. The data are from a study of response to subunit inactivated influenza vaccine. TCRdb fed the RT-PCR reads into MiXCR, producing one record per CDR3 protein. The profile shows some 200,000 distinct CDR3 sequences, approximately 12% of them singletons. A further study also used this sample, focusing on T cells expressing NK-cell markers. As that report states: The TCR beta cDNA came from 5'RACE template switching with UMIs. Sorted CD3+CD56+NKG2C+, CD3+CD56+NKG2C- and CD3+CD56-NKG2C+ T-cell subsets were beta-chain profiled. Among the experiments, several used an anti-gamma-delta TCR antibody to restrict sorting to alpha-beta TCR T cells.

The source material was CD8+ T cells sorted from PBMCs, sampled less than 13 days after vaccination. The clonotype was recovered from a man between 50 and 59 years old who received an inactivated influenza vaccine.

CDR3 in DNA: TGTGCCATCAGTACAGCAGGAGAACTGTTTTTT. Translating gives CAISTAGELFF. This chain links TRBV10-3 with TRBJ1-4, with D unclear. The germline CDR1 and CDR2 sequences are ENHRY and SYGVKD. V was pared by 5 bases and J by 12 bases, with 10 bases between. This CDR3 comprises 11 residues.